This TCR beta chain was recorded in a study of cytomegalovirus exposure and HLA in healthy donors. Healthy bone marrow donors supplied every sample. This clone was observed a handful of times. Its antigen is not identified. The CDR3 is 13 residues long. Per germline, CDR1 SGHNT and CDR2 YENEEA. Trimming shortened V by 5 bases and J by 2 bases, and 8 bases separated the two germline ends. PCR involved 60 Vbeta and 13 Jbeta primers. The protocol was immunoSEQ multiplex PCR, while the TCRdb copy is restricted to in-frame clones and leaves out a portion. The data contain some 120,000 clones, approximately 81% of them singletons. Regarding the study as a whole: A later examination showed that TCR association rates differed by HLA locus, with DRB1 most and HLA-C fewest. Cytomegalovirus status, reportedly, was diagnosed with high specificity and sensitivity by the classifier. In a later analysis, HLA-associated TCR beta chains were more clonally expanded than equally common others.

The material sequenced was PBMCs. The origin of this receptor is a woman aged 40-49 years in good health and CMV-seronegative. This rearrangement joins TRBV11-3 to TRBJ2-3, with D hard to call. DNA of the CDR3: TGTGCCAGCAGCCCCGGGTACACAGATACGCAGTATTTT. Its translation: CASSPGYTDTQYF.